A selection of T cell receptor beta chains follows, all from one sample in a study of blood T cell repertoires in COVID-19. Some clones are missing from TCRdb's copy, which holds only in-frame ones; the method was immunoSEQ multiplex PCR. The sample holds fewer than 150,000 clones, around 85% seen once. The sequencing input was peripheral blood. These receptors were obtained from a woman aged 60-75 years with COVID-19, enrolled during active disease. CDR3s include the opening cysteine and the closing phenylalanine or tryptophan. D genes are given only for firm matches. Clone size is given for some rows only: seen once, a few or many times, or a class if the clone is expanded.

CATRAGHSYEQYF TGTGCCACCCGTGCGGGTCACTCCTACGAGCAGTACTTC TRBJ2-7 . TRBV24-1 .
CASSSGTGSNQPQHF TGTGCCAGCAGCTCCGGGACAGGGAGCAATCAGCCCCAGCATTTT TRBJ1-5 TRBD1 TRBV7-2 few
CASSQVSGRTQYF TGTGCCAGCAGCCAGGTATCAGGGAGGACGCAGTACTTC TRBJ2-7 . TRBV14 .
CATSRDNREETQYF TGTGCCACCAGCAGAGATAACAGAGAAGAGACCCAGTACTTC TRBJ2-5 . TRBV15 .
CASSSQTSGGQETQYF TGTGCCAGCAGCTCCCAGACTAGCGGGGGTCAAGAGACCCAGTACTTC TRBJ2-5 TRBD2 TRBV7-8 .
CASSEEDSFSPYF TGTGCCAGCAGTGAAGAGGACAGTTTTTCCCCGTATTTT TRBJ2-3 . TRBV2 .
CASSQGDRAMGSNQPQHF TGTGCCAGCAGCCAAGGCGACAGGGCCATGGGAAGCAATCAGCCCCAGCATTTT TRBJ1-5 TRBD1 TRBV3-1/TRBV3-2 .
CASSQDNNSPLHF TGTGCCAGCAGCCAAGACAATAATTCACCCCTCCACTTT TRBJ1-6 . TRBV14 .
CATNPTGAVDGYTF TGTGCCACCAACCCGACAGGGGCGGTGGACGGCTACACCTTC TRBJ1-2 TRBD1 TRBV24-1 .
CASSGTGQGSYTF TGTGCCAGCAGTGGGACAGGGCAGGGAAGCTACACCTTC TRBJ1-2 TRBD1 TRBV28 .
CASSATVNTEAFF TGTGCCAGTAGTGCAACAGTGAACACTGAAGCTTTCTTT TRBJ1-1 . TRBV19 .
CASSATGRSYEQYF TGTGCCAGCAGCGCGACAGGGCGGTCCTACGAGCAGTACTTC TRBJ2-7 TRBD1 TRBV11-3 few